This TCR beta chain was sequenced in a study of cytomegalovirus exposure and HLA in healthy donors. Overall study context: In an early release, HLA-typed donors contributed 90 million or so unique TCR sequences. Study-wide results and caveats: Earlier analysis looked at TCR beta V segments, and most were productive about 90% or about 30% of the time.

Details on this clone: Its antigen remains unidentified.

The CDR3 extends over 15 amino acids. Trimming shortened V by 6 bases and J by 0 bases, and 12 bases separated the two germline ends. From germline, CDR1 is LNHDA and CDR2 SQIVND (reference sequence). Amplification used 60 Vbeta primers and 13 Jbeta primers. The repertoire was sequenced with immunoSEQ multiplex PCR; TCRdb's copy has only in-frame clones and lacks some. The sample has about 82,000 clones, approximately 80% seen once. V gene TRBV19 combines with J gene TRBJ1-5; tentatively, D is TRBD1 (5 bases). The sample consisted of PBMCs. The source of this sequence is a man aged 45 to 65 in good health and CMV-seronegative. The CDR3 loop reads CASRQDGYSNQPQHF. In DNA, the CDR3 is TGTGCCAGTAGACAGGACGGCTATAGCAATCAGCCCCAGCATTTT.